What follows are 21 T cell receptor beta chains derived from one specimen sequenced in a study of post-analysis software for immune sequencing data. These receptors' targets are unknown. The TCR beta cDNA libraries contained unique molecular identifiers. Each CDR3 protein gets one entry after TCRdb re-called the PCR reads with MiXCR. The data contain around 700,000 distinct CDR3 sequences, over 45% of them singletons. General study findings and limits: Higher frequency in patients than in controls was seen for about five TRBV segments, with TRBV5-6, TRBV5-1 and TRBV20-1 among them.

Source material: blood. Source of these receptors: a girl aged 2-10 years with multiple sclerosis.

The V gene is TRBV5-1, the J gene TRBJ2-7, with TRBD2 matching over 7 bases. There are 15 residues in the CDR3. After removal of 0 bases from V and 0 bases from J, the junction contained 3 bases not matched to a gene. CDR1 and CDR2 (germline): SGHRS, YFSETQ. This CDR3 reads CASSLARGSSYEQYF. The CDR3 region has the DNA TGCGCCAGCAGCTTGGCTCGCGGGAGCTCCTACGAGCAGTACTTC.

The chain employs TRBV7-3 and TRBJ2-3; 8 nucleotides agree with TRBD1. The ends lost 8 bases at V and 4 bases at J; junction bases unmatched: 2. From germline, CDR1 is SGHTA and CDR2 FQGTGA. This CDR3 has 12 residues. In DNA form, the CDR3 reads TGTGCCAGCGGGACAGGATCAGATACGCAGTATTTT. Translated, it gives CASGTGSDTQYF. The full variable domain, in which reference TRBV7-3 and TRBJ2-3 provide the parts outside the CDR3, is GAGVSQTPSNKVTEKGKYVELRCDPISGHTALYWYRQSLGQGPEFLIYFQGTGAADDSGLPNDRFFAVRPEGSVSTLKIQRTERGDSAVYLCASGTGSDTQYFGPGTRLTVL.

The chain has TRBV6-5 and TRBJ1-2; tentatively, D is TRBD1 (5 bases). This CDR3 contains 11 residues. V lost 7 bases and J 7 bases, leaving 10 bases between the germline ends. The V gene's germline CDR1 is MNHEY and CDR2 SVGAGI. The DNA for the CDR3 is TGTGCCAGCACGGGGGGTCTTGGCTACACCTTC. Translating gives CASTGGLGYTF.

The chain uses TRBV29-1 and TRBJ2-7; D is unclear. From germline, CDR1 is SQVTM and CDR2 ANQGSEA. V was pared by 6 bases and J by 6 bases, with 9 bases between. This CDR3 is built from 10 residues. In DNA form, the CDR3 reads TGCAGCGTAGCGACGGGCGAGCAGTACTTC. It yields the protein CSVATGEQYF.

The J gene is TRBJ1-2, the V gene TRBV29-1; D might be TRBD1 (5 bases). V lost 4 bases, J lost 1 base, and 7 bases lay in between. Germline V gene lookup returns CDR1 SQVTM and CDR2 ANQGSEA. The CDR3 loop spans 12 amino acids. CDR3 DNA sequence: TGCAGCGTTGGGGGCCTTAACTATGGCTACACCTTC. Its protein is CSVGGLNYGYTF. Filled out from reference TRBV29-1 and TRBJ1-2, the complete variable domain reads SAVISQKPSRDICQRGTSLTIQCQVDSQVTMMFWYRQQPGQSLTLIATANQGSEATYESGFVIDKFPISRPNLTFSTLTVSNMSPEDSSIYLCSVGGLNYGYTFGSGTRLTVV.

The chain combines TRBV5-1 with TRBJ2-3, with D tentatively TRBD1 (6 bases). This CDR3 has 17 amino acids. Trimming removed 6 bases at V and 2 bases at J, with 22 bases between. Germline V lookup: CDR1 SGHRS, CDR2 YFSETQ. CDR3 in amino acids: CASTPGFRGRYTDTQYF. For the CDR3, the DNA is TGCGCCAGCACCCCCGGATTTAGGGGGAGATACACAGATACGCAGTATTTT.

The rearrangement joins TRBV6-5 to TRBJ2-7; 10 nucleotides line up with TRBD2. The germline gives CDR1 MNHEY, CDR2 SVGAGI. The junction had 10 bases not matched to a gene; V was cut back by 6 bases and J by 5 bases. This CDR3 spans 15 amino acids. The CDR3 loop reads CASSPSGGVSDEQYF. The CDR3 coding sequence is TGTGCCAGCAGCCCTAGCGGGGGCGTCTCGGACGAGCAGTACTTC.

V is TRBV20-1 and J is TRBJ2-1; TRBD2 agrees at 16 bases. J was trimmed by 2 bases and V by 3 bases; bases with no gene match: 13. The CDR3 spans 20 residues. CDR1 and CDR2 from the germline V gene are DFQATT and SNEGSKA (reference sequence). CDR3 nucleotide sequence: TGCAGTGCTAGGGTTGCTCCGGGACTAGCGGGAGGGATGCCCTACAATGAGCAGTTCTTC. Amino acids: CSARVAPGLAGGMPYNEQFF.

The CDR3 sequence is CASSSRPGQGDNEQFF. The DNA for the CDR3 is TGTGCCAGCAGCTCCCGACCGGGACAGGGGGACAATGAGCAGTTCTTC. V usage is TRBV7-9 and J usage is TRBJ2-1; 11 nucleotides match TRBD1. With 4 bases clipped from V and 5 bases from J, the junction kept 7 bases outside the gene matches. The germline V gene has CDR1 SEHNR and CDR2 FQNEAQ (reference sequence). The CDR3 is 16 amino acids. Filled out from reference TRBV7-9 and TRBJ2-1, the complete variable domain reads DTGVSQNPRHKITKRGQNVTFRCDPISEHNRLYWYRQTLGQGPEFLTYFQNEAQLEKSRLLSDRFSAERPKGSFSTLEIQRTEQGDSAMYLCASSSRPGQGDNEQFFGPGTRLTVL.

The CDR3 reads CASSMTSGGAKAKNIQYF. The CDR3 DNA follows: TGTGCCAGCAGCATGACTAGCGGGGGGGCTAAAGCCAAAAACATTCAGTACTTC. V and J are TRBV9 and TRBJ2-4; TRBD2 agrees at 14 bases. CDR1 is SGDLS and CDR2 is YYNGEE in the germline V gene. V was pared by 4 bases and J by 0 bases, with 6 bases of the junction left unmatched. The CDR3 is 18 residues long.

J is TRBJ1-2 and V is TRBV12-3 or TRBV12-4; no reliable D call. V dropped 2 bases and J dropped 6 bases, with 10 bases sitting between them. This CDR3 is 13 amino acids long. Here the CDR3 DNA reads TGTGCCAGCAGTTTATCTAAGGGAAATGGCTACACCTTC. Encoded protein: CASSLSKGNGYTF.

This sequence joins TRBV2 and TRBJ1-5; 9 bases line up with TRBD1. This CDR3 contains 15 residues. V shed 5 bases and J 4 bases; nucleotides not matched to a gene: 6. Germline assignment: CDR1 SNHLY and CDR2 FYNNEI. The CDR3 coding sequence is TGTGCCAGCAGTACCGGGACAGGGAAGAATCAGCCCCAGCATTTT. It translates to CASSTGTGKNQPQHF.

The chain couples TRBV7-9 to TRBJ2-1; TRBD2 might be the D (5 bases). The V end lost 6 bases, the J end lost 1 base, and 25 bases lay between the germline ends. Germline V gene data show CDR1 as SEHNR and CDR2 as FQNEAQ (reference sequence). The CDR3 spans 19 residues. The CDR3 reads CASSPRGKTVKESYNEQFF. CDR3 nucleotides: TGTGCCAGCAGTCCCAGAGGGAAGACGGTGAAAGAATCCTACAATGAGCAGTTCTTC.

The genes are TRBV7-3 and TRBJ1-4; D might be TRBD1 (6 bases). The CDR3 runs to 17 residues. In germline, CDR1 is SGHTA, CDR2 FQGTGA. The V end was cut by 6 bases, the J end by 0 bases, with 17 bases between. The CDR3 protein is CASSRWGLSATNEKLFF. In nucleotides, the CDR3 is TGTGCCAGCAGTAGATGGGGGCTATCAGCAACTAATGAAAAACTGTTTTTT.

For this clonotype: One end of the junction is discordant with germline, which a read error may explain. The chain couples TRBV29-1 to TRBJ2-1; weak D call: TRBD2 (7 bases). The CDR3 is made up of 14 amino acids. Germline V lookup: CDR1 SQVTM, CDR2 ANQGSEA. The CDR3 bases are TGCAGCGTTTACGCGGTGGGGGGGGGACATGAACAGTTCTTC. Translation: CSVYAVGGGHEQFF.

This clonotype has more than one count but fewer than ten. The rearrangement uses TRBV27 and TRBJ2-1; 10 positions agree with TRBD2. V gave up 2 bases and J gave up 4 bases; unmatched junction bases: 2. The V gene's germline CDR1 is MNHEY and CDR2 SMNVEV (reference sequence). The CDR3 totals 15 residues. The CDR3 region has the DNA TGTGCCAGCAGTTTAGGGACTAGCGTTTACAATGAGCAGTTCTTC. Translated, it gives CASSLGTSVYNEQFF.

J is TRBJ2-1 and V is TRBV20-1, with a possible D match to TRBD2 (6 bases). This CDR3 spans 14 amino acids. Germline V CDR1 and CDR2: DFQATT, SNEGSKA (reference sequence). The ends were cut back, 6 bases at V and 7 bases at J, with 19 bases in the middle. CDR3 residues: CSARLGGGSNEQFF. In DNA form, the CDR3 reads TGCAGTGCGAGACTCGGCGGAGGGTCAAATGAGCAGTTCTTC.

This clonotype appeared once. The gene calls are TRBV20-1 and TRBJ2-1, with 9 positions matching TRBD1. There are 15 residues in the CDR3. Looked up from germline, CDR1 is DFQATT and CDR2 is SNEGSKA (reference sequence). V shed 0 bases, J shed 10 bases, and the junction held 10 bases outside the gene matches. CDR3 loop: CSARDSGQGRKEQFF. CDR3 nucleotide sequence: TGCAGTGCTAGAGACTCGGGACAGGGAAGAAAAGAGCAGTTCTTC.

The gene calls are TRBV7-9 and TRBJ2-3; 9 bases are shared with TRBD2. The ends lost 4 bases at V and 4 bases at J; junction bases unmatched: 6. The germline V gene encodes CDR1 SEHNR and CDR2 FQNEAQ (reference sequence). The CDR3 has 15 residues. The CDR3 protein is CASSSRTSEADTQYF. CDR3 sequence (DNA): TGTGCCAGCAGCTCCCGGACTAGCGAGGCAGATACGCAGTATTTT. The whole variable domain, remainder taken from reference TRBV7-9 and TRBJ2-3, is DTGVSQNPRHKITKRGQNVTFRCDPISEHNRLYWYRQTLGQGPEFLTYFQNEAQLEKSRLLSDRFSAERPKGSFSTLEIQRTEQGDSAMYLCASSSRTSEADTQYFGPGTRLTVL.

This rearrangement joins TRBV12-3 or TRBV12-4 to TRBJ2-1; 11 bases agree with TRBD2. The trim removed 4 bases at V and 4 bases at J, leaving 6 bases unmatched. The CDR3 totals 16 residues. The CDR3 sequence is CASSSTSGKGYNEQFF. In DNA form, the CDR3 reads TGTGCCAGCAGTTCGACTAGCGGGAAAGGATACAATGAGCAGTTCTTC.

The chain links TRBV29-1 to TRBJ2-3; D gene uncertain. Germline V gene data show CDR1 as SQVTM and CDR2 as ANQGSEA. The CDR3 runs 13 residues. V was pared by 0 bases and J by 2 bases, with 6 bases between. CDR3: CSVEEVPTDTQYF. CDR3 DNA sequence: TGCAGCGTTGAAGAAGTGCCCACAGATACGCAGTATTTT.